This TCR beta chain was obtained from a study of OX40 agonist ivuxolimab in advanced cancers. Clones were sequenced by immunoSEQ multiplex PCR, and TCRdb holds only the in-frame ones, with some missing. The table has 9,500 to 13,000 clones, 74% seen once; the top ten hold 35%. With baseline, cycle 4 day 1, and cycle 7 day 1 as timepoints, blood was sampled. With V trimmed by 4 bases and J by 3 bases, 3 bases remained unmatched. The CDR3 is 14 amino acids. CDR1 is MDHEN, CDR2 SYDVKM, per germline. The sequence was obtained from an adult with an advanced solid tumor such as melanoma, head and neck, liver or kidney cancer. The chain joins TRBV28 to TRBJ2-7; 10 bases agree with TRBD1. Sequences were derived from CD4+ or CD8+ T cells sorted from blood, sampled in a trial of the OX40 agonist ivuxolimab. This CDR3 reads CASSSRDRGYEQYF. The CDR3 coding sequence is TGTGCCAGCAGTTCCCGGGACAGGGGCTACGAGCAGTACTTC.